This TCR beta chain stems from a study of blood T cell repertoires in COVID-19 (dated by TCRdb to the early 2020s). Regarding the research as a whole: Samples from collaborators originated in the United States, Italy and Spain and spanned both the acute and convalescent phases of COVID-19. The prospective study material was composed of cDNA or gDNA derived from T cells, B-cell-depleted T cells, or PBMCs. The dataset comprised deeply sampled blood TCRbeta repertoires from subjects exposed to, actively infected with, or recovered from COVID-19. The repertoires were released in a freely available public database intended as a resource for research on the immune response to SARS-CoV-2. Samples came from the ongoing ImmuneRACE study (first 160 participants) plus 1,254 subjects from 6 global collaborators. Nearly every sample came with metadata listing a de-identified subject ID, COVID-19 status, age in years and sex. Where HLA class I and class II types were available, the types were taken from metadata supplied by the sample provider, not from assay-based typing.

Concerning this clone: Its antigen is not yet known. Base qualities were left out, and no much larger clone turns up one base away.

Trimming at the junction amounts to 0 bases on V and 10 bases on J, and the germline ends lie 13 bases apart. Counted from cysteine to phenylalanine, this CDR3 has 13 amino acids. Here the CDR3 DNA is all that survives: 39 bases in frame from base 1. The germline V gene specifies SGHRS as CDR1 and YFSETQ as CDR2. Each collaborating institution followed its own protocols to collect whole blood in K2EDTA tubes. For TCRbeta analysis, collaborator samples were shipped as frozen whole blood, as isolated PBMCs, or as DNA extracted from either sample type. What the work shows at the level of the full study, not this receptor alone: The amount of clinical and demographic metadata varied by source and participant and was provided uncurated.

TCRbeta CDR3 regions were amplified from genomic DNA using the immunoSEQ Assay, a bias-controlled multiplex PCR. In the source study's methods: Within the assay, amplification of reference gene primers was used to estimate how many nucleated cells each sample contained. To quantify the absolute abundance of each unique TCRbeta CDR3 rearrangement, sequence reads were collapsed and filtered. For each sample, productive Simpson clonality was calculated by taking the square root of Simpson's diversity index across productive rearrangements. In TCRdb, the immuneACCESS table is reduced to in-frame sequences with V and J assigned. These tables do not hold every clone; where another copy was compared, an unresolved V gene accounts for under half, and the others remain unexplained. That table gives V, J and clone size, and the DNA gave D and trimming. The sample table contains roughly 86,000 clones; only one count was recorded for 70% to 90% of them. Nearly 3.5% of the sample is taken by the ten largest.

The sequence is built from TRBV5-1 and TRBJ1-1, with no confidently assigned D gene. Specimen: peripheral blood. The source is a man over 45 with acute or convalescent COVID-19. The CDR3 protein: CASSLGPGSRAFF. The base sequence is TGCGCCAGCAGCTTGGGACCGGGATCCCGAGCTTTCTTT.